These T cell receptor beta chains were read from a single sample in a study of cytomegalovirus exposure and HLA in healthy donors. Measured with immunoSEQ multiplex PCR; TCRdb has only the in-frame clones, and not every one. The repertoire holds 180,000 or so clones, 70% to 90% seen once, with about 9.3% in the top ten. The sample comprised PBMCs. The receptors shown here come from a man between 18 and 29 years old in good health and CMV-seropositive. The CDR3 runs from the conserved cysteine through the conserved F or W. D genes are given only for firm matches. Only part of the rows carry a size: once, few, many, or a class if the clone is expanded.

clone size	CDR3 length	V gene	J gene	D gene	CDR3 DNA	CDR3 protein
.	11	TRBV20-1	TRBJ1-2	.	TGCAGTGCTCGACACGGTGGAGGCTACACCTTC	CSARHGGGYTF
.	18	TRBV19	TRBJ1-6	.	TGTGCCAGTAGTATAGGACCGAGGGAGGGGTCCTATAATTCACCCCTCCACTTT	CASSIGPREGSYNSPLHF
.	12	TRBV5-1	TRBJ1-1	.	TGCGCCAGCAGCTTTGGGGCGGTTGAAGCTTTCTTT	CASSFGAVEAFF
.	13	TRBV2	TRBJ2-4	.	TGTGCCTGGTCGAGGGTGACCAAAAACATTCAGTACTTC	CAWSRVTKNIQYF
.	15	TRBV7-9	TRBJ2-7	.	TGTGCCAGCAGCTCGAACACCGGGACAATCTACGAGCAGTACTTC	CASSSNTGTIYEQYF
.	14	TRBV18	TRBJ1-1	TRBD1	TGTGCCAGCTCACTCCAGGGGGGGAACACTGAAGCTTTCTTT	CASSLQGGNTEAFF
few	13	TRBV6-6	TRBJ1-5	.	TGTGCCACCACCCAGGGTCCGAATCAGCCCCAGCATTTT	CATTQGPNQPQHF
.	14	TRBV28	TRBJ1-2	.	TGTGCCAGCAAACAGGGTAGTCCTCCGTATGGCTACACCTTC	CASKQGSPPYGYTF
once	14	TRBV19	TRBJ2-3	.	TGTGCCAGTAGTATGGGCGCAGGTACAGATACGCAGTATTTT	CASSMGAGTDTQYF
.	14	TRBV5-1	TRBJ2-5	.	TGCGCCAGCAGCTCGTCCGGTAGTTGGGAGACCCAGTACTTC	CASSSSGSWETQYF
.	14	TRBV10-1	TRBJ1-2	TRBD1	TGCGCCAGCACCGGGACAGAAACTAACTATGGCTACACCTTC	CASTGTETNYGYTF
.	16	TRBV27	TRBJ2-7	.	TGTGCCAGCAGTTTATCCCCGACGGGAGACTCCTACGAGCAGTACTTC	CASSLSPTGDSYEQYF
few	12	TRBV19	TRBJ1-1	.	TGTGCCACTACCCCAGGAAACACTGAAGCTTTCTTT	CATTPGNTEAFF
.	16	TRBV5-1	TRBJ1-6	.	TGCGCCAGCAATAAAAACAGGAGTCATCATAATTCACCCCTCCACTTT	CASNKNRSHHNSPLHF
.	14	TRBV7-2	TRBJ2-3	.	TGTGCCAGCAGGACCCAGGCGGGGTCAGATACGCAGTATTTT	CASRTQAGSDTQYF
.	16	TRBV6-5	TRBJ2-3	.	TGTGCCAGCAGTTACTCGAAGGGGAAGGGCACAGATACGCAGTATTTT	CASSYSKGKGTDTQYF
.	18	TRBV5-1	TRBJ1-4	TRBD1	TGCGCCAGCAGCTCGGGACAGGGAGGGTTAGCAACTAATGAAAAACTGTTTTTT	CASSSGQGGLATNEKLFF
.	15	TRBV9	TRBJ2-7	TRBD2	TGTGCCAGCAGCGTATTAGCGGGGGGCCCCTACGAGCAGTACTTC	CASSVLAGGPYEQYF
.	14	TRBV5-1	TRBJ2-1	.	TGCGCCAGCTCCGTGCTGGCTCTTACAAATGAGCAGTTCTTC	CASSVLALTNEQFF
.	19	TRBV11-2	TRBJ2-5	TRBD1	TGTGCCAGCAGCTTAGTGTTTCGGACAGGGCGTCAGGGCGGGGAGACCCAGTACTTC	CASSLVFRTGRQGGETQYF
.	15	TRBV5-1	TRBJ2-2	.	TGCGCCAGCAGCTTGGCCCAGGGATCCACCGGGGAGCTGTTTTTT	CASSLAQGSTGELFF
.	16	TRBV25-1	TRBJ1-4	TRBD1	TGTGCCAGCAGTGACTGGAAGGGGGCAGGGCGGGAAAAACTGTTTTTT	CASSDWKGAGREKLFF
.	14	TRBV11-2	TRBJ1-2	.	TGTGCCAGCAGCTTAATATCTATACACTATGGCTACACCTTC	CASSLISIHYGYTF
.	14	TRBV28	TRBJ2-3	.	TGTGCCAGCAGTCTCAGGGCCGATACAGATACGCAGTATTTT	CASSLRADTDTQYF
.	17	TRBV9	TRBJ2-1	TRBD1	TGTGCCAGCAGCGCCTCTGCCGGGACAGGGGCCTACAATGAGCAGTTCTTC	CASSASAGTGAYNEQFF